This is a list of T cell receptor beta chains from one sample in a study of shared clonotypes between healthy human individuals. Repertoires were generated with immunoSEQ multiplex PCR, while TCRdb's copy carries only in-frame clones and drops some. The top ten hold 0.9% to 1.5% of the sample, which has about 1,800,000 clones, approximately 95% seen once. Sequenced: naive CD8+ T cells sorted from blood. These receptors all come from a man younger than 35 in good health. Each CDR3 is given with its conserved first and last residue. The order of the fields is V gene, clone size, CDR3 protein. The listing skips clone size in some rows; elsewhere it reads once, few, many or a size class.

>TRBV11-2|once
CASSRPQGAKTGELFF
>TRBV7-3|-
CASSLSGAGANVLTF
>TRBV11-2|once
CASSQPYRAHTEAFF
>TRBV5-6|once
CASSSNTGTALNTEAFF
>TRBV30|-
CAWSGHGTGVYEQYF
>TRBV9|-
CASRMAGVNTGELFF
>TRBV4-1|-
CASTYNRGLGKLFF
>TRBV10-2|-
CASRLNEQFF
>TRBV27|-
CASSPGLATGELFF
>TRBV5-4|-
CASSLAAGGSVEQFF
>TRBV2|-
CASSEAGGPTEAFF
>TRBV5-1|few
CASSLAQGTMNTIYF
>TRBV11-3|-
CASGTGYTDTQYF
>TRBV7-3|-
CASSLDNTGELFF
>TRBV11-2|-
CASSSYTALAEAFF
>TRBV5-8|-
CASSFPPGTGEAFF
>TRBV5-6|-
CASSYRDSAQETQYF
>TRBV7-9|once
CASSGAGQAHNQPQHF
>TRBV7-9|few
CASSPTVLNEKLFF
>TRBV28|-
CASTAGEGYIQYF
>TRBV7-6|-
CASSLAAGQETQYF
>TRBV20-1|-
CSGRTGAEAFF
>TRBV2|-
CASSNYNEQFF
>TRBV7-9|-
CASSSVQGVDEKLFF
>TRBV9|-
CASSATGDYGYTF
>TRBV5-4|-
CASSRTSGYQETQYF
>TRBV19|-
CASSSYRGEGLAGELFF
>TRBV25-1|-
CASRTALNTEAFF
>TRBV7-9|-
CASSQAQGGRQETQYF
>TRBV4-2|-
CASSQAGRGADQPQHF
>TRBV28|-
CASSSWTSGQETQYF
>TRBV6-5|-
CASSSTGTGELFF
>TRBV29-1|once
CSVEAPKGQSSYNSPLHF
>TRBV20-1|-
CSANRDHEQFF
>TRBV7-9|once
CASSLAEQARTEAFF
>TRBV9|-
CASAEGTLADEAFF
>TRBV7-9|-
CASSLGGTLNEQFF
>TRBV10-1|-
CASSESYGTSNTGELFF
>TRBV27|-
CASSLSGWQPQHF
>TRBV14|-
CASSQGPRTEVTDTQYF
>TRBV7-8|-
CASSLGPGGPEQYF
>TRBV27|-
CASSSIGEETQYF
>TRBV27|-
CASTGLGTDTQYF
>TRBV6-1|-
CASSGSPIQLPGDTGELFF
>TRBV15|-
CATSSLAVADHSTDTQYF
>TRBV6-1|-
CASSGGLAGGWRYF
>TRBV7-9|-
CASSRDSWTNTEAFF
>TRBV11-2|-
CASSSRGYVSPLHF
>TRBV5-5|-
CASSLEGQGFYEQYF
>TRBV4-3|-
CASSQRGLDIQETQYF
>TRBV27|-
CASRAGSNEQFF
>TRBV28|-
CASRWGTGRYEQYF